This T cell receptor beta chain was identified during a study of T-cell reconstitution after alpha-beta-depleted transplantation in children. A library of TCRbeta sequences, prepared with unique molecular identifiers, was generated. In TCRdb, the PCR reads were re-called with MiXCR into one record per CDR3 protein. The profile shows fewer than 550,000 distinct CDR3 sequences, approximately 10% of them singletons. In its sample, this clonotype was seen a few times. Antigen unknown. Points from the study as a whole: Several hundred graft clones that had expanded were reportedly the source of alpha-beta T cells about two months after transplant. When one year had passed after transplant, most T-cell counts and diversity came from newly produced T cells.

The CDR3 runs to 17 residues. V shed 1 base and J 8 bases; nucleotides not matched to a gene: 15. The germline gives CDR1 SGHKS, CDR2 YYEKEE (reference sequence). This clonotype originated in a female patient aged 2-10 years who had a stem cell transplant for aplastic anemia, so the T cells may come from the graft donor. The chain employs TRBV5-5 and TRBJ2-1, with 7 bases matching TRBD2. The specimen was PBMCs, mostly from graft donor cells, collected 180 days after TCRalphabeta/CD19-depleted stem cell transplant. The CDR3 reads CASSLWVAAARGDEQFF. The CDR3 DNA is TGTGCCAGCAGCTTGTGGGTAGCGGCAGCCCGGGGGGATGAGCAGTTCTTC.